These 12 T cell receptor beta chains came from one sample sequenced in a study of early T cells in non-severe SARS-CoV-2 infection (dated by TCRdb to the early 2020s). Receptor amplification or capture employed 5' RACE. These reads were obtained on a NextSeq 500. TCRdb passed the public sequencing reads through fastp at Q25 and MiXCR, retaining productive beta sequences. Rows merge per CDR3 protein into single entries with the most common DNA and genes. The sample records 100,000 to 150,000 distinct CDR3 sequences, about 15% of which are singletons. The ten largest clones take up just over 20% of the sample. Sequencing used whole blood. The receptors shown here come from an adult who was a healthcare worker with PCR-confirmed SARS-CoV-2 infection or an uninfected control (not recorded which).

V gene TRBV28 combines with J gene TRBJ2-3, with TRBD2 matching over 11 bases. The length of the CDR3 is 17 residues. J lost 4 bases, V lost 5 bases, and 11 bases had no gene match. The germline V gene has CDR1 MDHEN and CDR2 SYDVKM. Here the CDR3 reads CASSGLRLAGKADTQYF. CDR3 in DNA: TGTGCCAGCAGTGGCTTGCGACTAGCGGGGAAGGCAGATACGCAGTATTTT.

Only a few counts were recorded for this clonotype. CDR3 amino acids: CASSQQDRPLISGANVLTF. CDR3 nucleotide sequence: TGTGCCAGCAGCCAACAGGACAGGCCGCTTATCTCTGGGGCCAACGTCCTGACTTTC. The chain combines TRBV3-1 with TRBJ2-6; TRBD1 agrees at 7 bases. CDR3 size: 19 residues. The germline V gene encodes CDR1 LGHDT and CDR2 YNNKEL (reference sequence). Unmatched junction bases numbered 10, after V lost 2 bases and J lost 0 bases.

The sample holds a few counts of this clonotype. The V gene is TRBV9, the J gene TRBJ1-6; D is perhaps TRBD1 (6 bases). Per the germline V gene, CDR1 is SGDLS and CDR2 is YYNGEE. Deletions cut 0 bases from V and 10 bases from J, with 14 bases between. The CDR3 is made up of 15 amino acids. CDR3: CASSVVETGPSPLHF. CDR3 bases: TGTGCCAGCAGCGTAGTAGAGACAGGACCGTCACCCCTCCACTTT.

This clonotype was seen repeatedly, ten times or more. This rearrangement joins TRBV3-1 to TRBJ2-1; TRBD2 matches 8 bases. Germline loops: CDR1 LGHDT, CDR2 YNNKEL (reference sequence). The V gene end was trimmed by 2 bases and the J gene end by 6 bases; junction bases not matched to a gene: 6. This CDR3 comprises 15 residues. This CDR3 reads CASSQMAGGFNEQFF. CDR3 nucleotide sequence: TGTGCCAGCAGCCAAATGGCGGGGGGTTTCAATGAGCAGTTCTTC.

This clonotype has a handful of counts. The chain couples TRBV27 to TRBJ1-5; D is unclear. Germline V gene lookup returns CDR1 MNHEY and CDR2 SMNVEV (reference sequence). With 0 bases removed from V and 3 bases from J, the gap between germline ends came to 12 bases. This CDR3 region has 16 residues. This chain's CDR3 is CASSLSAPLYNQPQHF. The DNA of the CDR3 is TGTGCCAGCAGTTTATCCGCGCCCCTATACAATCAGCCCCAGCATTTT.

This clonotype was counted a few times. The CDR3 loop reads CSAYGLAGGIYEQYF. DNA for the CDR3: TGCAGTGCATACGGACTAGCGGGGGGGATCTACGAGCAGTACTTC. The chain is built from TRBV20-1 and TRBJ2-7; 15 bases align to TRBD2. Germline lookup yields CDR1 DFQATT and CDR2 SNEGSKA (reference sequence). The ends lost 6 bases at V and 3 bases at J; junction bases unmatched: 6. This CDR3 contains 15 residues.

The V gene is TRBV19, the J gene TRBJ2-2; a possible D gene is TRBD2 (6 bases). CDR3 length: 15 amino acids. Germline V gene data show CDR1 as LNHDA and CDR2 as SQIVND (reference sequence). Trimming shortened V by 9 bases and J by 5 bases, and 19 bases separated the two germline ends. The CDR3 bases are TGTGCCAGCACGAATCTGGGGAGGTCTACCGGGGAGCTGTTTTTT. It codes for CASTNLGRSTGELFF.

This clonotype has a handful of counts. V usage is TRBV5-1 and J usage is TRBJ1-2, with D tentatively TRBD1 (6 bases). V gave up 4 bases and J gave up 2 bases, with 12 bases separating them. The germline V gene has CDR1 SGHRS and CDR2 YFSETQ. There are 14 residues in the CDR3. The CDR3 DNA reads TGCGCCAGCAGCCATGACGGACAGAACTATGGCTACACCTTC. Its protein is CASSHDGQNYGYTF.

This clonotype was found a few times. This chain joins TRBV2 and TRBJ2-2; D is possibly TRBD1 (6 bases). The CDR3 has 14 amino acids. V was clipped by 8 bases and J by 7 bases, with 17 bases between them. Germline CDR1 and CDR2: SNHLY and FYNNEI. CDR3 in DNA: TGTGCCAGCCGCCCAGGGGCGAATGGCGGGGAGCTGTTTTTT. This gives the protein CASRPGANGGELFF.

The chain joins TRBV7-2 to TRBJ2-3; 7 positions match TRBD1. Germline CDR1 and CDR2: SGHTA and FQGNSA. The CDR3 is 15 residues long. Losses at the gene ends were 3 bases for V and 1 base for J; bases not matched to a gene: 4. CDR3 region: CASSFTGTGTDTQYF. CDR3 sequence (DNA): TGTGCCAGCAGCTTCACCGGGACAGGCACAGATACGCAGTATTTT.

The rearrangement links TRBV29-1 to TRBJ2-7; no clear D. CDR3 length: 12 residues. Germline V CDR1 and CDR2: SQVTM, ANQGSEA. V was cut by 8 bases and J by 5 bases, with 16 bases left in between. As DNA, the CDR3 is TGCAGCCGCCCGCGAACCCCACACGAGCAGTACTTC. Protein product: CSRPRTPHEQYF.

The gene calls are TRBV14 and TRBJ2-6, with D uncertain. The CDR3 consists of 15 residues. The V gene lost 2 bases and the J gene lost 0 bases, with 5 bases spanning the gap. Looked up from germline, CDR1 is SGHDN and CDR2 is FVKESK. The chain's CDR3 is CASSQWISGANVLTF. The CDR3 region has the DNA TGTGCCAGCAGCCAATGGATCTCTGGGGCCAACGTCCTGACTTTC. The whole variable domain, remainder taken from reference TRBV14 and TRBJ2-6, is EAGVTQFPSHSVIEKGQTVTLRCDPISGHDNLYWYRRVMGKEIKFLLHFVKESKQDESGMPNNRFLAERTGGTYSTLKVQPAELEDSGVYFCASSQWISGANVLTFGAGSRLTVL.